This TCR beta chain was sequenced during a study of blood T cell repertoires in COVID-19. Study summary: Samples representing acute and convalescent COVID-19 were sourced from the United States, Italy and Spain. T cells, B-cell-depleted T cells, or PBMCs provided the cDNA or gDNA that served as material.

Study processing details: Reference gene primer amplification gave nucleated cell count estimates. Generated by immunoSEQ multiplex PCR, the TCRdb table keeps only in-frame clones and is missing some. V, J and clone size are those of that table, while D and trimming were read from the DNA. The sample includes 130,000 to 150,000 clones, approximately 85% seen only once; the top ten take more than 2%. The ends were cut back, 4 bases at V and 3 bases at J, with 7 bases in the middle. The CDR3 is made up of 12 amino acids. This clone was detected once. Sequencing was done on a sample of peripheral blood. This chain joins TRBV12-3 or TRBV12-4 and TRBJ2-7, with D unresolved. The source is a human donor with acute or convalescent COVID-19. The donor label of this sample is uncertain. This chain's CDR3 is CASSSNSYEQYF. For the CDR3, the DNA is TGTGCCAGCAGTTCGAACAGCTACGAGCAGTACTTC.